This T cell receptor (beta chain) was profiled in a study of CD8 T cells in ankylosing spondylitis (TCRdb year 2017). Concerning the study at large: The study profiled T cell receptor beta repertoires in healthy donors and ankylosing spondylitis patients to find disease-linked TCR variants. Peripheral blood was sampled, and synovial fluid was additionally collected from ankylosing spondylitis patients. The full study cohort was made up of about 25 ankylosing spondylitis patients and over 90 healthy donors. The paper as a whole reports these results and caveats: The disease-linked clones had a CD8+ phenotype and were found at relatively low frequencies in peripheral blood. Some motif variants were previously reported in synovial fluid and blood of reactive arthritis patients, suggesting common disease-initiation mechanisms. A TCR beta motif made up of eight highly homologous amino acid variants appeared to be characteristic of blood from ankylosing spondylitis patients. The disease-linked clones were reported to be significantly enriched in matched synovial fluid samples from ankylosing spondylitis patients.

CDR1 is given as SGDLS and CDR2 as YYNGEE, both from the germline V gene. The CDR3 holds 19 amino acids from the cysteine to the phenylalanine. Only the CDR3 DNA is retained, 57 bases long and in frame from the first base. Trimmed from V: 4 bases; trimmed from J: 1 base; junction bases lacking a gene match: 16. The instrument was an Illumina HiSeq 2500. TCR beta libraries were prepared by quantitative 5'-RACE with molecular barcodes. The published analysis was carried out like this. Disease-linked TCR variants were identified with a new computational method built on a probabilistic model of VDJ rearrangement. TCRdb handled the public reads itself, with Q25 trimming in fastp and clone calling in MiXCR, and kept productive beta chains. Rows are combined by CDR3 protein, so each entry shows the most common genes and DNA. Here the V and J calls rest on TCRdb's processing, not on the authors' analysis. Within this sample are 20,000 to 30,000 distinct CDR3 sequences, with 2% to 3% of them counted one time only. More than 6.5% of the sample is held by the ten biggest clonotypes.

There are many counts of this clonotype. The antigen it binds to is not known. It has no much larger one-base neighbor in the sample; base qualities were not kept. The sequence was obtained from a female donor with ankylosing spondylitis or in good health (not recorded which). The sequencing input was blood, either unsorted or a sorted T cell fraction (not recorded which). The chain joins TRBV9 to TRBJ2-1; 8 middle bases align to TRBD2. The CDR3 reads CASSPLSPRSGDSYNEQFF. The sequenced DNA: TGTGCCAGCAGCCCTCTTAGCCCCCGTAGCGGGGATTCCTACAATGAGCAGTTCTTC.